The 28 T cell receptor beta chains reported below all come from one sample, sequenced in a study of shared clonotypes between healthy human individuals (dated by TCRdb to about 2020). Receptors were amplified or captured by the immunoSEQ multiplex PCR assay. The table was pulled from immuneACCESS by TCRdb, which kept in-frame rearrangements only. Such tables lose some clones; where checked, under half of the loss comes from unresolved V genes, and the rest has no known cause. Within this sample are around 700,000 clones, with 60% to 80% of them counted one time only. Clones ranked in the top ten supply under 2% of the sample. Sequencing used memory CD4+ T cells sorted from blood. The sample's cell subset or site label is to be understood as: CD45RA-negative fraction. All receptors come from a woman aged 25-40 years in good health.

The CDR3 DNA follows: TGTGCCAGCTCACTCGGACCGGGACAGGGGAACACCGGGGAGCTGTTTTTT. Its translation: CASSLGPGQGNTGELFF. The chain carries TRBV18 and TRBJ2-2; 9 positions agree with TRBD1. J was trimmed by 1 base and V by 4 bases; bases with no gene match: 7. There are 17 residues in the CDR3. CDR1 is KGHSH, CDR2 LQKENI, per germline.

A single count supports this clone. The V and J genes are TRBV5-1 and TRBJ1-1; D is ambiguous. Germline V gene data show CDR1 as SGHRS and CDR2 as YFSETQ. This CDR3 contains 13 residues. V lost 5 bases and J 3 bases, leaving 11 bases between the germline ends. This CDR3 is CASRGNSDTEAFF. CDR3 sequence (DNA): TGCGCCAGCAGGGGGAATTCCGACACTGAAGCTTTCTTT. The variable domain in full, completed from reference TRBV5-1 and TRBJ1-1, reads KAGVTQTPRYLIKTRGQQVTLSCSPISGHRSVSWYQQTPGQGLQFLFEYFSETQRNKGNFPGRFSGRQFSNSRSEMNVSTLELGDSALYLCASRGNSDTEAFFGQGTRLTVV.

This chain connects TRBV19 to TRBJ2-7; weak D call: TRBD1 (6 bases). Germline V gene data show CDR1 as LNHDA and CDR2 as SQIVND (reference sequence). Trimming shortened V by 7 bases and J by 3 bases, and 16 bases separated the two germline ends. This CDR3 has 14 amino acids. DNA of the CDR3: TGTGCCAGTAAAAGCACCGGACAGAGCTACGAGCAGTACTTC. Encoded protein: CASKSTGQSYEQYF. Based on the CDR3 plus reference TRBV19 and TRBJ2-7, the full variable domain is DGGITQSPKYLFRKEGQNVTLSCEQNLNHDAMYWYRQDPGQGLRLIYYSQIVNDFQKGDIAEGYSVSREKKESFPLTVTSAQKNPTAFYLCASKSTGQSYEQYFGPGTRLTVT.

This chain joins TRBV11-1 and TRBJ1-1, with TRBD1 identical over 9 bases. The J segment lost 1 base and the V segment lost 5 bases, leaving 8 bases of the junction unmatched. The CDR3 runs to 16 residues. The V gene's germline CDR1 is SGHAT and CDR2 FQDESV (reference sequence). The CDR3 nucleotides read TGTGCCAGCAGCCCACCATTGGGACAGGGGAACACTGAAGCTTTCTTT. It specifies CASSPPLGQGNTEAFF. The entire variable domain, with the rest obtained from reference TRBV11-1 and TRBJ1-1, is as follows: EAEVAQSPRYKITEKSQAVAFWCDPISGHATLYWYRQILGQGPELLVQFQDESVVDDSQLPKDRFSAERLKGVDSTLKIQPAELGDSAMYLCASSPPLGQGNTEAFFGQGTRLTVV.

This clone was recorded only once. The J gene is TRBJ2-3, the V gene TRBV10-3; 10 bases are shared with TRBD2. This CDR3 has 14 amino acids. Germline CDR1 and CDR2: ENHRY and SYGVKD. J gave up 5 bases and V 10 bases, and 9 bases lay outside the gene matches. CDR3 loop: CATLAGAIRDTQYF. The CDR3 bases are TGTGCCACGCTAGCGGGAGCCATTCGAGATACGCAGTATTTT.

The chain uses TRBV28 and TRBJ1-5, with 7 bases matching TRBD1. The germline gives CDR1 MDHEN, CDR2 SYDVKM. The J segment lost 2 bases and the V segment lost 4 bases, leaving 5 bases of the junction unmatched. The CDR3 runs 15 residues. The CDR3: CASSSDREGNQPQHF. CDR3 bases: TGTGCCAGCAGTTCAGACAGGGAGGGCAATCAGCCCCAGCATTTT.

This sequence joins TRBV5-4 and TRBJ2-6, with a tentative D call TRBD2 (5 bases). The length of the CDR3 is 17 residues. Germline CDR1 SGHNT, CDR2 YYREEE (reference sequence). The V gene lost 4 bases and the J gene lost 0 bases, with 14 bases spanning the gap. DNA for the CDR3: TGTGCCAGCAGCGGTTCGGGGTACCCCTCTGGGGCCAACGTCCTGACTTTC. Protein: CASSGSGYPSGANVLTF.

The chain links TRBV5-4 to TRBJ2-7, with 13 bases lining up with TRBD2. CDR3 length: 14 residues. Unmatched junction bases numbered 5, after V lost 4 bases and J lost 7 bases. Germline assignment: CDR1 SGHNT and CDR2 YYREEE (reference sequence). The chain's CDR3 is CASSPGLAGHEQYF. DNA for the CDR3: TGTGCCAGCAGCCCGGGACTAGCGGGACATGAGCAGTACTTC.

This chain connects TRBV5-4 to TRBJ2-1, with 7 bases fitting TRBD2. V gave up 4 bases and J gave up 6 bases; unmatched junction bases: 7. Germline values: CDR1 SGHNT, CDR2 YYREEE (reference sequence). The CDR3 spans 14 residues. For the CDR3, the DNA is TGTGCCAGCAGCCCGCCGACTAGCTTCAATGAGCAGTTCTTC. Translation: CASSPPTSFNEQFF.

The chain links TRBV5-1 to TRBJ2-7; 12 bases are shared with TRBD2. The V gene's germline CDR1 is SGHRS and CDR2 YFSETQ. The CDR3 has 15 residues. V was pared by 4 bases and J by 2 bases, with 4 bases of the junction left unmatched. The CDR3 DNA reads TGCGCCAGCAGCAAGGGACTAGCGGGCGCCTACGAGCAGTACTTC. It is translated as CASSKGLAGAYEQYF.

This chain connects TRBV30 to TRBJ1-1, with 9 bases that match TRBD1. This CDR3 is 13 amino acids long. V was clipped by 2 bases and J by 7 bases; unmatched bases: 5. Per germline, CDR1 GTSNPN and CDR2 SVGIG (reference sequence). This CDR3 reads CAWSHRGLGEAFF. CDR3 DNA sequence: TGTGCCTGGAGTCACAGGGGGCTAGGTGAAGCTTTCTTT.

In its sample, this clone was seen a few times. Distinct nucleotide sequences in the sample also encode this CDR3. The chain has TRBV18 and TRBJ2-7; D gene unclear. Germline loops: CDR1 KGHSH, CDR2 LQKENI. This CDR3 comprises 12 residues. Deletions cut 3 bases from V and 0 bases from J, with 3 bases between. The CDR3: CASSPSSYEQYF. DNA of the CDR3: TGTGCCAGCTCACCGAGCTCCTACGAGCAGTACTTC.

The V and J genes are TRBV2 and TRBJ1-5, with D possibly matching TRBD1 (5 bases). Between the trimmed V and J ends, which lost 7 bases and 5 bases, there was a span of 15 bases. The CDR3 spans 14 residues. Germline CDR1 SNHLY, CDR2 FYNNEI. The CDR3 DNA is TGTGCCAGCAAAACGGCGGGGGACTATCAGCCCCAGCATTTT. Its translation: CASKTAGDYQPQHF.

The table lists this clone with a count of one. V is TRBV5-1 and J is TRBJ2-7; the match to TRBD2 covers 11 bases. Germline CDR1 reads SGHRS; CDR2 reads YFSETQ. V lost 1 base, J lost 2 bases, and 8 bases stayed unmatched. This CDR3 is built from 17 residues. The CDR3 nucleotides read TGCGCCAGCAGCTTGAGAGTAGCGGGAGGGGAAACCTACGAGCAGTACTTC. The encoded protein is CASSLRVAGGETYEQYF.

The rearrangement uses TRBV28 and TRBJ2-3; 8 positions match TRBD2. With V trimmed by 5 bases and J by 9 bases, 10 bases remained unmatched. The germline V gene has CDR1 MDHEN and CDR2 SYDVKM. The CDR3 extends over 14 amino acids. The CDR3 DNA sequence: TGTGCCAGCAGTCCCACTAGCGGACACCGGACGCAGTATTTT. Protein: CASSPTSGHRTQYF.

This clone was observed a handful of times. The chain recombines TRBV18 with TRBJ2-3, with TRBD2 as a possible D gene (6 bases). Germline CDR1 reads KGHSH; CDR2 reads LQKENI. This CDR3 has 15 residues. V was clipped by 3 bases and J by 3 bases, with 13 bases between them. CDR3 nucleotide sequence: TGTGCCAGCTCACCCGGCGGGAAGGTAACAGATACGCAGTATTTT. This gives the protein CASSPGGKVTDTQYF. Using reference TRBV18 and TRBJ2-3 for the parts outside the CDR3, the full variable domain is NAGVMQNPRHLVRRRGQEARLRCSPMKGHSHVYWYRQLPEEGLKFMVYLQKENIIDESGMPKERFSAEFPKEGPSILRIQQVVRGDSAAYFCASSPGGKVTDTQYFGPGTRLTVL.

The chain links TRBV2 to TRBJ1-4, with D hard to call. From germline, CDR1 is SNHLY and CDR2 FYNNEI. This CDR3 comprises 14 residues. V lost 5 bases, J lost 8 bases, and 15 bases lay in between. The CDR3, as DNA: TGTGCCAGCAGTCCGCGGAGGACGGACGAAAAACTGTTTTTT. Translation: CASSPRRTDEKLFF.

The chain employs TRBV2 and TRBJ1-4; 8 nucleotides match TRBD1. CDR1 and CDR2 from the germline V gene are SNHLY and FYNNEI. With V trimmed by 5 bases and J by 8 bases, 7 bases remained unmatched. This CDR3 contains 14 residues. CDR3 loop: CASSSDRGREKLFF. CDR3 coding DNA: TGTGCCAGCAGTTCCGACAGGGGACGGGAAAAACTGTTTTTT.

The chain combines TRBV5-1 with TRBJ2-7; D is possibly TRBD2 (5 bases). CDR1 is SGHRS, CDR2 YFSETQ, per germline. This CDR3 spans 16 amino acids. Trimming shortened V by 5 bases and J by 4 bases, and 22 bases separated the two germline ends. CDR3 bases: TGCGCCAGCAGAGGAAACCGGGAACATCGCGATTACGAGCAGTACTTC. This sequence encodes CASRGNREHRDYEQYF. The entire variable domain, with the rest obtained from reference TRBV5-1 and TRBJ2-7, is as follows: KAGVTQTPRYLIKTRGQQVTLSCSPISGHRSVSWYQQTPGQGLQFLFEYFSETQRNKGNFPGRFSGRQFSNSRSEMNVSTLELGDSALYLCASRGNREHRDYEQYFGPGTRLTVT.

The DNA for the CDR3 is TGTGCCATCAGTGATGGGTCGGGGCTACCTAGCACAGATACGCAGTATTTT. This sequence encodes CAISDGSGLPSTDTQYF. The V call is TRBV10-3, the J call TRBJ2-3; D may match TRBD1 or TRBD2 (5 bases each). This CDR3 spans 17 amino acids. Trimming stripped 3 bases from V and 0 bases from J, with 16 bases between. The V gene's germline CDR1 is ENHRY and CDR2 SYGVKD.

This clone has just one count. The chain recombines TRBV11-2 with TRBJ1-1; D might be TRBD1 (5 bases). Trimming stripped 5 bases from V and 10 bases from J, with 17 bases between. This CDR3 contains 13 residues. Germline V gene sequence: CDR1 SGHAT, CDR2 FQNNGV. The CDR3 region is CASSQLGLVRAFF. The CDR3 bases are TGTGCCAGCAGCCAACTGGGACTGGTCAGAGCTTTCTTT.

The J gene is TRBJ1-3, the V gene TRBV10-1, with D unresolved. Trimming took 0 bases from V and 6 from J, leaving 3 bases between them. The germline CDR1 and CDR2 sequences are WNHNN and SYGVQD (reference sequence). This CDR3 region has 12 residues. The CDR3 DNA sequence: TGCGCCAGCAGTGAGTCTTTAAACACCATATATTTT. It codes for CASSESLNTIYF.

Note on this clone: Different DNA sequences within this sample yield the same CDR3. The CDR3 is CASSFRQGREKLFF. The DNA for the CDR3 is TGTGCCAGCAGTTTTAGACAGGGACGTGAAAAACTGTTTTTT. The V gene is TRBV28, the J gene TRBJ1-4; 7 nucleotides line up with TRBD1. CDR3 size: 14 residues. The ends lost 3 bases at V and 7 bases at J; junction bases unmatched: 5. Germline lookup yields CDR1 MDHEN and CDR2 SYDVKM.

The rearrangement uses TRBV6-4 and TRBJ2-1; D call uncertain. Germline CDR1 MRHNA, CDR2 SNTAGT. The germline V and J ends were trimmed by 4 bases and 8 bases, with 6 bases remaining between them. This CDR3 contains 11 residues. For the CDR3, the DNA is TGTGCCAGCAGTGCTGGTGATGAGCAGTTCTTC. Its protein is CASSAGDEQFF.

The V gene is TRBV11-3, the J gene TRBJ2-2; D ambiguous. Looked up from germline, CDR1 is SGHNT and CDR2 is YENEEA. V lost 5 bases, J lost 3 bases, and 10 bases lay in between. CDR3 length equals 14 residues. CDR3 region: CASSNAQYTGELFF. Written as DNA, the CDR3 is TGTGCCAGCAGCAACGCACAGTACACCGGGGAGCTGTTTTTT.

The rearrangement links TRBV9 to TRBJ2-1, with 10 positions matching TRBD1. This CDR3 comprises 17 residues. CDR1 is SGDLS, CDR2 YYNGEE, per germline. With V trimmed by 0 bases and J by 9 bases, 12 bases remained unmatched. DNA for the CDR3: TGTGCCAGCAGCGTAGCCCTCCGGACAGGGGGGCCCTCTGAGCAGTTCTTC. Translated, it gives CASSVALRTGGPSEQFF.

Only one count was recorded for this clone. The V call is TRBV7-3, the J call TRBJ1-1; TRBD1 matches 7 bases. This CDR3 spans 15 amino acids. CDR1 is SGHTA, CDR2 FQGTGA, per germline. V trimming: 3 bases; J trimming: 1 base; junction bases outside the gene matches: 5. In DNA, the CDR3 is TGTGCCAGCAGCTTGGGGACAGAACCGAACACTGAAGCTTTCTTT. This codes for CASSLGTEPNTEAFF. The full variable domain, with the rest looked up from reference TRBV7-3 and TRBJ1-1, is GAGVSQTPSNKVTEKGKYVELRCDPISGHTALYWYRQSLGQGPEFLIYFQGTGAADDSGLPNDRFFAVRPEGSVSTLKIQRTERGDSAVYLCASSLGTEPNTEAFFGQGTRLTVV.

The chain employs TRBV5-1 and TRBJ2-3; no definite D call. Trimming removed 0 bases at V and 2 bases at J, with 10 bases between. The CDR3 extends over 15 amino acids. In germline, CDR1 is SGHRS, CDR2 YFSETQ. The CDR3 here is CASSLAPPNTDTQYF. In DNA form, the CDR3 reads TGCGCCAGCAGCTTGGCCCCCCCGAACACAGATACGCAGTATTTT.